This is a list of T cell receptor beta chains from one sample in a study of metastatic and nonmetastatic thyroid tumors. TCRdb reanalyzed the PCR reads with MiXCR. Among under 4,000 clones listed, less than 25% were seen once. Sequenced sample: tumor tissue. All receptors come from a female donor with papillary thyroid cancer or a benign thyroid nodule (not recorded which). Some clones in this sample may be carry-over from other donors' samples. Both conserved end residues are part of each CDR3. A D gene is named only where the DNA matches it firmly. A clone size is listed for some rows: how often the clone was seen (once, few, many), or a class if it is expanded.

D,V,size,J,CDR3,DNA
TRBD1,TRBV2,few,TRBJ1-5,CASSEGGQGNQPQHF,TGTGCCAGCAGTGAGGGGGGACAGGGAAATCAGCCCCAGCATTTT
-,TRBV11-3,medium-sized,TRBJ1-1,CASSLEENTEAFF,TGTGCCAGCAGCTTAGAAGAGAACACTGAAGCTTTCTTT
TRBD1,TRBV6-1,many,TRBJ1-2,CASRRDSPASYGYTF,TGTGCCAGCAGGAGGGACAGCCCCGCGAGCTATGGCTACACCTTC
TRBD1,TRBV18,many,TRBJ1-2,CASSWTGEGYGYTF,TGTGCCAGCTCCTGGACAGGGGAGGGCTATGGCTACACCTTC
TRBD1,TRBV11-3,-,TRBJ2-1,CASSPTGGNEQFF,TGTGCCAGCAGCCCGACAGGGGGCAATGAGCAGTTCTTC
TRBD2,TRBV12-3/TRBV12-4,few,TRBJ2-7,CASSPPGGEQYF,TGTGCCAGCAGTCCGCCGGGGGGCGAGCAGTACTTC
TRBD2,TRBV6-1,-,TRBJ2-2,CASSPPLGGSGTGELFF,TGTGCCAGCAGCCCCCCCTTGGGCGGGAGCGGCACCGGGGAGCTGTTTTTT
-,TRBV6-6,few,TRBJ2-1,CASSYSGSAEQFF,TGTGCCAGCAGTTACTCGGGCTCCGCGGAGCAGTTCTTC
TRBD1,TRBV25-1,many,TRBJ1-1,CATTGGGPEAFF,TGTGCCACGACAGGGGGGGGACCCGAAGCTTTCTTT
-,TRBV19,few,TRBJ1-6,CASSMGDTYNSPLHF,TGTGCCAGTAGTATGGGGGACACCTATAATTCACCCCTCCACTTT
-,TRBV11-3,many,TRBJ2-3,CASSSASGDTQYF,TGTGCCAGCAGCTCAGCCAGCGGCGATACGCAGTATTTT
-,TRBV6-1,-,TRBJ2-3,CASSERWSSGLTTDTQYF,TGTGCCAGCAGTGAACGGTGGAGTAGCGGCCTTACGACAGATACGCAGTATTTT
-,TRBV2,-,TRBJ1-1,CASSQRGTEAFF,TGTGCCAGCAGTCAAAGGGGGACTGAAGCTTTCTTT
-,TRBV5-6,-,TRBJ1-2,CASSSGGMRYGYTF,TGTGCCAGCAGCTCCGGGGGGATGCGCTATGGCTACACCTTC
-,TRBV4-2,large,TRBJ2-5,CASSQGQAGQETQYF,TGTGCCAGCAGCCAAGGTCAAGCAGGCCAAGAGACCCAGTACTTC
TRBD2,TRBV20-1,-,TRBJ2-1,CSVLAGYNEQFF,TGCAGTGTTCTAGCGGGGTACAATGAGCAGTTCTTC
TRBD1,TRBV12-3/TRBV12-4,-,TRBJ2-1,CASSLRAGGGDEQFF,TGTGCCAGCAGTTTACGGGCAGGGGGCGGGGATGAGCAGTTCTTC
TRBD2,TRBV6-2/TRBV6-3,few,TRBJ2-5,CASIPGTSGNQETQYF,TGTGCCAGCATCCCCGGGACTAGCGGGAACCAAGAGACCCAGTACTTC
-,TRBV7-2,-,TRBJ2-7,CASSLAEGYEQYF,TGTGCCAGCAGCCTAGCCGAGGGCTACGAGCAGTACTTC
TRBD2,TRBV5-8,-,TRBJ2-1,CASSSSGNEQFF,TGTGCCAGCAGCTCTAGCGGCAATGAGCAGTTCTTT
-,TRBV6-5,few,TRBJ2-5,CASSGPQETQYF,TGTGCCAGCAGCGGACCACAAGAGACCCAGTACTTC
-,TRBV29-1,medium-sized,TRBJ2-7,CSVGDGREQYF,TGCAGCGTTGGAGACGGACGGGAGCAGTACTTC
-,TRBV5-1,large,TRBJ1-1,CASSLEGTEAFF,TGCGCCAGCAGCTTGGAGGGCACTGAAGCTTTCTTT
TRBD1,TRBV20-1,few,TRBJ1-1,CSARWTGSTEAFF,TGCAGTGCTAGATGGACAGGGTCCACTGAAGCTTTCTTT
TRBD1,TRBV12-3/TRBV12-4,few,TRBJ1-2,CASSSYRGGYTF,TGTGCCAGCAGTTCCTACAGGGGGGGCTACACCTTC
-,TRBV27,-,TRBJ2-5,CASSFFGGPAETQYF,TGTGCCAGCAGTTTTTTTGGCGGGCCTGCGGAGACCCAGTACTTC
-,TRBV6-6,few,TRBJ2-7,CASSYMTGRGSYEQYF,TGTGCCAGCAGTTACATGACCGGGAGAGGCTCCTACGAGCAGTACTTC
TRBD1,TRBV19,large,TRBJ2-1,CASTRTGENNEQFF,TGTGCCAGTACCAGGACAGGGGAAAACAATGAGCAGTTCTTC
-,TRBV5-1,medium-sized,TRBJ2-2,CASSSEGYGTGELFF,TGCGCCAGCAGCTCTGAGGGGTACGGGACCGGGGAGCTGTTTTTT
-,TRBV20-1,-,TRBJ1-2,CSARDFAGGYTF,TGCAGTGCTAGAGATTTCGCGGGAGGCTACACCTTC
-,TRBV28,medium-sized,TRBJ2-4,CASSFGSVKKNIQYF,TGTGCCAGCAGTTTTGGGTCAGTCAAAAAAAACATTCAGTACTTC
-,TRBV20-1,-,TRBJ2-2,CSAPGGTGELFF,TGCAGTGCTCCGGGCGGCACCGGGGAGCTGTTTTTT
-,TRBV6-1,large,TRBJ1-1,CASRLGDLGNTEAFF,TGTGCCAGCAGATTAGGGGATTTGGGGAACACTGAAGCTTTCTTT
-,TRBV2,medium-sized,TRBJ2-6,CASCWDSGANVLTF,TGTGCCAGCTGTTGGGACTCTGGGGCCAACGTCCTGACTTTC
-,TRBV20-1,-,TRBJ1-2,CSAGQESLTF,TGCAGTGCTGGTCAGGAGTCCCTCACCTTC
TRBD2,TRBV20-1,medium-sized,TRBJ2-1,CSARVRTSGRDEQFF,TGCAGTGCTAGAGTGAGGACTAGCGGGAGGGATGAGCAGTTCTTC
TRBD2,TRBV28,-,TRBJ2-3,CASSLPLSGGRTDTQYF,TGTGCCAGCAGTTTGCCCCTTAGCGGGGGCCGCACAGATACGCAGTATTTT
-,TRBV2,few,TRBJ2-1,CASTPTVRGNEQFF,TGTGCCAGCACTCCGACAGTCAGGGGCAATGAGCAGTTCTTC
-,TRBV3-1,medium-sized,TRBJ1-3,CASSDGNTIYF,TGTGCCAGCAGCGATGGAAACACCATATATTTT
TRBD1,TRBV15,large,TRBJ1-1,CATSRVTGGGTEAFF,TGTGCCACCAGCAGAGTGACAGGGGGCGGAACTGAAGCTTTCTTT
TRBD2,TRBV5-1,-,TRBJ2-1,CASSYTSGSIGEQFF,TGCGCCAGCAGCTACACTAGCGGGAGTATCGGTGAGCAGTTCTTC
TRBD1,TRBV28,large,TRBJ1-2,CASSQGGGGYTF,TGTGCCAGCAGTCAGGGGGGGGGCGGCTACACCTTC
TRBD1,TRBV28,few,TRBJ2-5,CASTTGWRTGDETQYF,TGTGCCAGCACCACCGGTTGGAGGACAGGGGACGAGACCCAGTACTTC
TRBD2,TRBV6-1,few,TRBJ2-1,CASSPNGGSSYNEQFF,TGTGCCAGCAGCCCGAACGGCGGGAGCTCCTACAATGAGCAGTTCTTC
TRBD1,TRBV6-6,-,TRBJ1-2,CASSYPGTGGDGYTF,TGTGCCAGCAGTTACCCCGGGACAGGGGGAGATGGCTACACCTTC
-,TRBV28,-,TRBJ2-1,CASTGYRNEQFF,TGTGCCAGCACAGGGTATCGCAATGAGCAGTTCTTC
TRBD1,TRBV20-1,once,TRBJ2-7,CSARPYRGTGGSRFSYEQYF,TGCAGTGCTAGGCCCTACAGAGGGACAGGGGGCTCGCGGTTCTCCTACGAGCAGTACTTC
-,TRBV20-1,large,TRBJ2-2,CSARPLGAEQNTGELFF,TGCAGTGCTAGACCTCTAGGAGCGGAACAGAACACCGGGGAGCTGTTTTTT
-,TRBV11-3,medium-sized,TRBJ2-5,CASSLGRAGRETQYF,TGTGCCAGCAGCTTAGGCCGTGCAGGGAGGGAGACCCAGTACTTC
TRBD2,TRBV28,-,TRBJ2-7,CASVGTSGSSEQYF,TGTGCCAGCGTTGGGACTAGCGGGAGTTCCGAGCAGTACTTC
-,TRBV20-1,-,TRBJ1-2,CSALRGFGYTF,TGCAGTGCCCTGAGGGGTTTTGGCTACACCTTC
TRBD1,TRBV5-1,-,TRBJ1-1,CASDHHRDSEAFF,TGCGCCAGCGACCATCACCGGGACAGCGAAGCTTTCTTT
-,TRBV2,medium-sized,TRBJ2-1,CASSESPRTVLNEQFF,TGTGCCAGCAGTGAGTCTCCCCGGACAGTCCTCAATGAGCAGTTCTTC
-,TRBV12-3/TRBV12-4,many,TRBJ2-4,CASSVLGIQYF,TGTGCCAGCAGTGTTTTGGGAATTCAGTACTTC